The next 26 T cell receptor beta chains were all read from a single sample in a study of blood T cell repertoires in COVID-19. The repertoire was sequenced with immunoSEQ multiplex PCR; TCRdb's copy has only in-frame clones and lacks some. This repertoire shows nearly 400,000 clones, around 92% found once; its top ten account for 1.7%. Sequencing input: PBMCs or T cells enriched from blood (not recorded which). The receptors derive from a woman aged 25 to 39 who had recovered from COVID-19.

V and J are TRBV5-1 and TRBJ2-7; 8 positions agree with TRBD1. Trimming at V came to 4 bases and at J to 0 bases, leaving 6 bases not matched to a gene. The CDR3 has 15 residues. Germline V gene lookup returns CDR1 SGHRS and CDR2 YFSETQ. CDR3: CASSLSGTGSYEQYF. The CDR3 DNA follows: TGCGCCAGCAGCCTATCAGGGACAGGCTCCTACGAGCAGTACTTC.

The CDR3 DNA reads TGCGCCAGCAGCCAAGAGGACATACGCAACTATGGCTACACCTTC. It translates to CASSQEDIRNYGYTF. The genes are TRBV4-1 and TRBJ1-2; weak D call: TRBD1 (5 bases). Looked up from germline, CDR1 is MGHRA and CDR2 is YSYEKL. Between the trimmed V and J ends, which lost 0 bases and 2 bases, there was a span of 10 bases. The CDR3 contains 15 residues.

Here the CDR3 DNA reads TGTGCCAGCAGTTTAAGCCGGAACTATGGCTACACCTTC. Translated, it gives CASSLSRNYGYTF. The chain recombines TRBV27 with TRBJ1-2; D not certain. The CDR3 covers 13 residues. V was clipped by 2 bases and J by 2 bases, with 6 bases between them. Germline V lookup: CDR1 MNHEY, CDR2 SMNVEV (reference sequence).

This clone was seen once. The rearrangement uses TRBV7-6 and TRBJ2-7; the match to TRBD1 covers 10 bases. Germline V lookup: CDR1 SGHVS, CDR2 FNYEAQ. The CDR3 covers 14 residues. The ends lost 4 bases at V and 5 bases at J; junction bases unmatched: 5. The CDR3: CASSSTGGADEQYF. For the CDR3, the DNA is TGTGCCAGCAGCTCGACAGGGGGCGCGGACGAGCAGTACTTC.

The CDR3 DNA is TGTGCCAGCAGCGTAGAAGGGAGGGAGACTAGCGTAAACCAAGAGACCCAGTACTTC. Amino acid sequence: CASSVEGRETSVNQETQYF. The chain has TRBV9 and TRBJ2-5, with 8 bases lining up with TRBD2. Germline V CDR1 and CDR2: SGDLS, YYNGEE. The J segment lost 0 bases and the V segment lost 0 bases, leaving 13 bases of the junction unmatched. The CDR3 covers 19 residues.

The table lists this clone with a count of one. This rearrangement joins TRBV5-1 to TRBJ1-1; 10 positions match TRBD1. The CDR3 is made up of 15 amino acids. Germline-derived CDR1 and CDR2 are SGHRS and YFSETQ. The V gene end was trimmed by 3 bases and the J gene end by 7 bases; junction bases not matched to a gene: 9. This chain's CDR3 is CASSSDRGPPGEAFF. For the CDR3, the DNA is TGCGCCAGCAGCTCCGACAGGGGGCCACCTGGTGAAGCTTTCTTT. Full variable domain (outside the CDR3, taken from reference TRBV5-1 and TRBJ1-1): KAGVTQTPRYLIKTRGQQVTLSCSPISGHRSVSWYQQTPGQGLQFLFEYFSETQRNKGNFPGRFSGRQFSNSRSEMNVSTLELGDSALYLCASSSDRGPPGEAFFGQGTRLTVV.

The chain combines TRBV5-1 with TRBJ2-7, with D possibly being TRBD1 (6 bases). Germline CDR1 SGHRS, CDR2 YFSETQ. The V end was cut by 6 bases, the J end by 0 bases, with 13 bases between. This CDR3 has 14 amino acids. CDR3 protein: CASTTGHLSYEQYF. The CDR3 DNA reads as TGCGCCAGCACCACGGGACACCTCTCCTACGAGCAGTACTTC.

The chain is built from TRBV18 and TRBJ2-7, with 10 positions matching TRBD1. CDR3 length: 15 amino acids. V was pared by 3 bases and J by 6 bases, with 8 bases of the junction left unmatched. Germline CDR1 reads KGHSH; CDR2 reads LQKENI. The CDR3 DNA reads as TGTGCCAGCTCACCCAAAACGGGACAGGGGACCGAGCAGTACTTC. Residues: CASSPKTGQGTEQYF.

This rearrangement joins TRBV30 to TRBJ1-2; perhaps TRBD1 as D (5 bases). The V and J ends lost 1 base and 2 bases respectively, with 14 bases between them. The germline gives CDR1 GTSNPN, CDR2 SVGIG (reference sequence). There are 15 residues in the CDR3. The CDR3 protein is CAWSGSNRLNYGYTF. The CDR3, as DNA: TGTGCCTGGAGTGGAAGTAACAGGCTGAACTATGGCTACACCTTC.

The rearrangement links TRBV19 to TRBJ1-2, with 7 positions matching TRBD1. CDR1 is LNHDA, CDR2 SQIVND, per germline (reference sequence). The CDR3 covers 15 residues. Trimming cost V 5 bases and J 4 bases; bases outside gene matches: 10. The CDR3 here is CASSFKPGQIYGYTF. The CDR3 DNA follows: TGTGCCAGTAGTTTCAAGCCGGGACAGATCTATGGCTACACCTTC.

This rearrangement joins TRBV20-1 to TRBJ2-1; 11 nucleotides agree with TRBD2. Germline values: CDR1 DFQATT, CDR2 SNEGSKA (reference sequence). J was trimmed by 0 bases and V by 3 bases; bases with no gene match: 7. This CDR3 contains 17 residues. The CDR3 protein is CSASTSGSTSSYNEQFF. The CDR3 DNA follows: TGCAGTGCTAGTACTAGCGGGAGCACAAGCTCCTACAATGAGCAGTTCTTC.

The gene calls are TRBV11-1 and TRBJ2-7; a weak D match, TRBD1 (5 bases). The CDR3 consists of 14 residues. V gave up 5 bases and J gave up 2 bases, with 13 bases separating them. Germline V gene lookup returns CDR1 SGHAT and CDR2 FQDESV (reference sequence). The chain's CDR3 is CASSQWQGPYEQYF. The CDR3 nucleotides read TGTGCCAGCAGCCAGTGGCAGGGTCCCTACGAGCAGTACTTC.

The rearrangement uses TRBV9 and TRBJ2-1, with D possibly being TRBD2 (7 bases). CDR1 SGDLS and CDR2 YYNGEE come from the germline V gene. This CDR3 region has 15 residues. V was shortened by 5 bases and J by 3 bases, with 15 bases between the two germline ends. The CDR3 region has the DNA TGTGCCAGCAGTTCTAAGGGGGGGATCTACAATGAGCAGTTCTTC. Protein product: CASSSKGGIYNEQFF.

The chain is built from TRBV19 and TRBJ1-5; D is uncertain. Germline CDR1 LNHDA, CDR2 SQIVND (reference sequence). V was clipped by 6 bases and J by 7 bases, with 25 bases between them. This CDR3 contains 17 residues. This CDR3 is CASSLSPARAVNQPQHF. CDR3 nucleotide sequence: TGTGCCAGTAGCCTCTCCCCGGCGCGGGCGGTTAACCAGCCCCAGCATTTT. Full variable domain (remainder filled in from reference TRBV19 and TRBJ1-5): DGGITQSPKYLFRKEGQNVTLSCEQNLNHDAMYWYRQDPGQGLRLIYYSQIVNDFQKGDIAEGYSVSREKKESFPLTVTSAQKNPTAFYLCASSLSPARAVNQPQHFGDGTRLSIL.

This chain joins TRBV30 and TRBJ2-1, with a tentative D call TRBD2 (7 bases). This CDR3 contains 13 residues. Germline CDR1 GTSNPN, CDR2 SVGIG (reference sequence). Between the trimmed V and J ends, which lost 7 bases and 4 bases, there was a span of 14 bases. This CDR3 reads CALGGAPYNEQFF. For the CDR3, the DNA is TGTGCCTTAGGGGGGGCTCCGTACAATGAGCAGTTCTTC.

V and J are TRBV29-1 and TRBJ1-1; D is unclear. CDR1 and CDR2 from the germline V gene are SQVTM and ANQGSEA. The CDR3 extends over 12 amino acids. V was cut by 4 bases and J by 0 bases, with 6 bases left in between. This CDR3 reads CSVGALNTEAFF. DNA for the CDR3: TGCAGCGTTGGAGCTTTGAACACTGAAGCTTTCTTT.

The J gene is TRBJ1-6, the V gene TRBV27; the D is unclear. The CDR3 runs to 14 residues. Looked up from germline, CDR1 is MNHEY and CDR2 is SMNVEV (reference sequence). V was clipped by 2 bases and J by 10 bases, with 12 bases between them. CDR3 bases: TGTGCCAGCAGTTTACGGCCCCGGAGCTCACCCCTCCACTTT. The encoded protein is CASSLRPRSSPLHF.

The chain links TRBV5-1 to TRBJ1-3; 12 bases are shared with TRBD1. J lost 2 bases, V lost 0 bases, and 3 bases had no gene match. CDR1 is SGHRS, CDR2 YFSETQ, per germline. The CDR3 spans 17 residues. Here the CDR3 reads CASSLGDRGRTGNTIYF. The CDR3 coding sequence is TGCGCCAGCAGCTTGGGGGACAGGGGGCGAACTGGAAACACCATATATTTT.

This CDR3 reads CASSLRTGSHIQYF. For the CDR3, the DNA is TGTGCCAGCAGTTTAAGGACAGGGTCGCACATTCAGTACTTC. V and J are TRBV5-4 and TRBJ2-4; 8 positions match TRBD1. J was trimmed by 8 bases and V by 5 bases; bases with no gene match: 9. CDR3 length: 14 amino acids. Germline loops: CDR1 SGHNT, CDR2 YYREEE (reference sequence). The full variable domain, in which reference TRBV5-4 and TRBJ2-4 provide the parts outside the CDR3, is ETGVTQSPTHLIKTRGQQVTLRCSSQSGHNTVSWYQQALGQGPQFIFQYYREEENGRGNFPPRFSGLQFPNYSSELNVNALELDDSALYLCASSLRTGSHIQYFGAGTRLSVL.

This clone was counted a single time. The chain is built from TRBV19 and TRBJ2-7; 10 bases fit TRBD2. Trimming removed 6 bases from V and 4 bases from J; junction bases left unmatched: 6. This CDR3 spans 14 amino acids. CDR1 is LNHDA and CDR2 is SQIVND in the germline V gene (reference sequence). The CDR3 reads CASSRGLAEYEQYF. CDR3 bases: TGTGCCAGTAGCCGAGGACTAGCGGAATACGAGCAGTACTTC.

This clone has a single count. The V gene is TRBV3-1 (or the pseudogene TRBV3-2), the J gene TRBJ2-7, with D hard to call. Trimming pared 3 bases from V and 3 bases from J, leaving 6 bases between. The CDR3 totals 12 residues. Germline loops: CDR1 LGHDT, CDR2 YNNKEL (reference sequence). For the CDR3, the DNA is TGTGCCAGCAGCCAGCAGGACTACGAGCAGTACTTC. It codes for CASSQQDYEQYF.

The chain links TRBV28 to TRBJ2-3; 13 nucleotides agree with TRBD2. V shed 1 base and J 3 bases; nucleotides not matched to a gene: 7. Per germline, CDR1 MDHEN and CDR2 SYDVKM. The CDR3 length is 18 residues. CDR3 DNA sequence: TGTGCCAGCAGTTTATTAACTAGCGGGAGGGCCTTGACAGATACGCAGTATTTT. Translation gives CASSLLTSGRALTDTQYF.

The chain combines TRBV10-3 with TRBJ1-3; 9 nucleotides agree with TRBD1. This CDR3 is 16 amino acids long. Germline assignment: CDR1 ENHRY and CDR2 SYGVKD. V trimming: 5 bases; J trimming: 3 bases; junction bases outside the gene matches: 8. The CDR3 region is CAISKGDRAIGNTIYF. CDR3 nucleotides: TGTGCCATCAGTAAAGGGGACAGGGCAATTGGAAACACCATATATTTT.

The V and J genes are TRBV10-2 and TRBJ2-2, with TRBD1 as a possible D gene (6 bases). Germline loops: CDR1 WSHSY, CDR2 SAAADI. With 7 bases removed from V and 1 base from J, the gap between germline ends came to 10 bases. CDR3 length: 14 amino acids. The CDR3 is CASKRQENTGELFF. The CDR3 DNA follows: TGCGCCAGCAAAAGACAGGAGAACACCGGGGAGCTGTTTTTT.

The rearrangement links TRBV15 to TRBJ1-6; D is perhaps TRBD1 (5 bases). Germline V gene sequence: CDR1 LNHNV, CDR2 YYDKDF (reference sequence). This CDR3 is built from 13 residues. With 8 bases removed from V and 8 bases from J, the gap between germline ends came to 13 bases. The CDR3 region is CATAGFLDSPLHF. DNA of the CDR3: TGTGCCACCGCAGGGTTTCTAGATTCACCCCTCCACTTT.

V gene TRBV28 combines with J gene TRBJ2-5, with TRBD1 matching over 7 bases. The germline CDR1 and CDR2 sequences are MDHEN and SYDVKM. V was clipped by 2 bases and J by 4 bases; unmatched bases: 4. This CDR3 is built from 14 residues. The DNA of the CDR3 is TGTGCCAGCAGTTTACCCGACAGGGTAGAGACCCAGTACTTC. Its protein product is CASSLPDRVETQYF.